What follows describes a single T cell receptor (beta chain). The data are from a study of blood T cell repertoires in COVID-19. Germline trimming cut 5 bases from V and 6 bases from J; bases unmatched to any gene: 3. The germline V gene has CDR1 LNHDA and CDR2 SQIVND (reference sequence). The CDR3 covers 13 residues. Generated by immunoSEQ multiplex PCR, the TCRdb table keeps only in-frame clones and is missing some. Here the sample spans approximately 250,000 clones, about 89% being singletons. Sequencing input: peripheral blood. This TCR came from a man in his forties with active or convalescent COVID-19. J is TRBJ1-5 and V is TRBV19; TRBD1 aligns across 8 bases. The CDR3 DNA is TGTGCCAGTAGTGACAGGGGCGTTCAGCCCCAGCATTTT. This encodes CASSDRGVQPQHF.